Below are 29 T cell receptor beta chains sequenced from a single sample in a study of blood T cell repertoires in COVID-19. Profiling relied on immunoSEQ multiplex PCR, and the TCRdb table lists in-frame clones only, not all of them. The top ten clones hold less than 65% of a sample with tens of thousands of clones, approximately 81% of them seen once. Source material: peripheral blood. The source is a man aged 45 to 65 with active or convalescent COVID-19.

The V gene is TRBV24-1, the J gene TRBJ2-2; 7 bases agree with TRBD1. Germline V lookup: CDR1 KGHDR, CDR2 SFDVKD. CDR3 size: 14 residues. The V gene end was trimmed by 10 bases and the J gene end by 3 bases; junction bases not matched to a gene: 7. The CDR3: CATLGQDDTGELFF. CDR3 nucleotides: TGTGCCACGCTCGGACAGGACGACACCGGGGAGCTGTTTTTT.

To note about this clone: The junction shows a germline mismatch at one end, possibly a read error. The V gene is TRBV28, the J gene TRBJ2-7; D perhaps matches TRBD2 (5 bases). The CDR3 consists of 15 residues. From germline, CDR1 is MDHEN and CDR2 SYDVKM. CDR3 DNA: TGTGCCAGCAGTCCTTCCCAGCCAGCTCGGGTTTGGGGAGACTTC. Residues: CASSPSQPARVWGDF.

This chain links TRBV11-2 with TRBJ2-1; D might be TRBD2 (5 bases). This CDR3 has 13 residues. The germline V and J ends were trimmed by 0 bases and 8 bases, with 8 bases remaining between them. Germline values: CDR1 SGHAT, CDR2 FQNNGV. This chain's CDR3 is CASSLDFGDEQFF. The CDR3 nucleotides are TGTGCCAGCAGCTTAGATTTCGGGGATGAGCAGTTCTTC.

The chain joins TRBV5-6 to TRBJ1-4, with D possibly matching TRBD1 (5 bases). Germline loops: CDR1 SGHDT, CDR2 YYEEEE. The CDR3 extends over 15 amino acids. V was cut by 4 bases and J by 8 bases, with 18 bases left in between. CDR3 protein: CASSLRGPVGEKLFF. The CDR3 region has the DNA TGTGCCAGCAGCCTTAGGGGCCCGGTCGGAGAAAAACTGTTTTTT.

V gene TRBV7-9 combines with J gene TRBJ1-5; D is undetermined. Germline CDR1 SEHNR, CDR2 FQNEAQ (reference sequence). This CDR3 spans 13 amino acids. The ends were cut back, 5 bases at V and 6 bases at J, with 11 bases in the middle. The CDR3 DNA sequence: TGTGCCAGCAGCCTCGAAAGCCGTCAGCCCCAGCATTTT. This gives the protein CASSLESRQPQHF.

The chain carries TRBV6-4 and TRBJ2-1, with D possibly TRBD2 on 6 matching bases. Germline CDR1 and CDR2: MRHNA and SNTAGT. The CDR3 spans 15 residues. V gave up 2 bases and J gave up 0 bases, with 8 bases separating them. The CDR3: CASSDGGSSYNEQFF. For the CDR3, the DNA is TGTGCCAGCAGTGACGGGGGGAGCTCCTACAATGAGCAGTTCTTC.

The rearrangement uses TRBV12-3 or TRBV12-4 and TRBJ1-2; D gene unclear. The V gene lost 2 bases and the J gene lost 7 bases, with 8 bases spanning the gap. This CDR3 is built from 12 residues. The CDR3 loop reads CASSLMSGGYTF. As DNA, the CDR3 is TGTGCCAGCAGTTTAATGTCGGGTGGCTACACCTTC.

The CDR3 protein is CASSQGQGVGSPLHF. The CDR3 nucleotides are TGTGCCAGCAGCCAGGGACAGGGGGTTGGTTCACCCCTCCACTTT. This chain uses TRBV4-2 with TRBJ1-6, with 11 positions matching TRBD1. The V and J ends lost 3 bases and 9 bases, in that order; junction bases with no gene match: 4. CDR3 length equals 15 residues. Germline V gene data show CDR1 as LGHNA and CDR2 as YNFKEQ.

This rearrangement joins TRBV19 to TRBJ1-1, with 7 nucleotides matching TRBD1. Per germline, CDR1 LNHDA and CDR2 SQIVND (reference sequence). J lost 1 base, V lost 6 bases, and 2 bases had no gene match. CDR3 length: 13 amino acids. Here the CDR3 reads CASRRQGNTEAFF. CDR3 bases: TGTGCCAGTAGGAGACAGGGGAACACTGAAGCTTTCTTT. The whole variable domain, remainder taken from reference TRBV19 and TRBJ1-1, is DGGITQSPKYLFRKEGQNVTLSCEQNLNHDAMYWYRQDPGQGLRLIYYSQIVNDFQKGDIAEGYSVSREKKESFPLTVTSAQKNPTAFYLCASRRQGNTEAFFGQGTRLTVV.

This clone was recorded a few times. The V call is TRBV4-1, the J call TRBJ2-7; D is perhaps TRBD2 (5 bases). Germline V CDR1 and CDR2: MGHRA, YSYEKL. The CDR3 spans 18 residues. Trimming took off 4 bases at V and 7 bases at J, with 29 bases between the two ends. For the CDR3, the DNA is TGCGCCAGCAGCCCCATTACATCCTCCGGCGGGTCATCGGGTGAGCAGTACTTC. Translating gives CASSPITSSGGSSGEQYF.

The DNA for the CDR3 is TGTGCCAGCAGCCAAGGGGGGGGAACCGTTCAGTACTTC. This translates into CASSQGGGTVQYF. This chain connects TRBV3-1 (or the pseudogene TRBV3-2) to TRBJ2-4; 7 nucleotides line up with TRBD2. The V gene's germline CDR1 is LGHDT and CDR2 YNNKEL (reference sequence). The CDR3 runs to 13 residues. The V gene end was trimmed by 1 base and the J gene end by 11 bases; junction bases not matched to a gene: 5.

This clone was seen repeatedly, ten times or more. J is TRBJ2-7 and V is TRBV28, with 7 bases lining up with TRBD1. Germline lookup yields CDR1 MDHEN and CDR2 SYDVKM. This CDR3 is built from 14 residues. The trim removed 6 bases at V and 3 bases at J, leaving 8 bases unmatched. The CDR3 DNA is TGTGCCAGCAGCGTGGACAGGTTGGTCTACGAGCAGTACTTC. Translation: CASSVDRLVYEQYF.

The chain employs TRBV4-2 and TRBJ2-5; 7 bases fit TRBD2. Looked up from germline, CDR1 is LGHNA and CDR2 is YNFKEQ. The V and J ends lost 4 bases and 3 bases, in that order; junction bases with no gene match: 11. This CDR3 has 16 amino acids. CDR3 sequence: CASSRGRVAGEETQYF. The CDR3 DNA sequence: TGTGCCAGCAGCCGAGGACGAGTGGCGGGAGAAGAGACCCAGTACTTC.

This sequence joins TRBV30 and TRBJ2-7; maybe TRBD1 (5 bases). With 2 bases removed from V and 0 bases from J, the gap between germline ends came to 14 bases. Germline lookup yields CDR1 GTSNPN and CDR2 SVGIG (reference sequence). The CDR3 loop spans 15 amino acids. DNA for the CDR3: TGTGCCTGGAGTCCCAGGGTTTACAGCTCCTACGAGCAGTACTTC. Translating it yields CAWSPRVYSSYEQYF.

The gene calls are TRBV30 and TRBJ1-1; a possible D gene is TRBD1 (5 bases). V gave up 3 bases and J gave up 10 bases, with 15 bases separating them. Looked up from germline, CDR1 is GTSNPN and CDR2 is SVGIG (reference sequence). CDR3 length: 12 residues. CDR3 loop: CAWSSLGGRAFF. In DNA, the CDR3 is TGTGCCTGGAGCTCCCTGGGGGGTCGAGCTTTCTTT.

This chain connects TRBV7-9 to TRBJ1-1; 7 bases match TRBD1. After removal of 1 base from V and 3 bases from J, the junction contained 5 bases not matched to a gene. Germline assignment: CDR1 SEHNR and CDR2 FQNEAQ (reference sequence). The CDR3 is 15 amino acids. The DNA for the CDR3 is TGTGCCAGCAGCTTAGGCAGGGGGTTTGACACTGAAGCTTTCTTT. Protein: CASSLGRGFDTEAFF. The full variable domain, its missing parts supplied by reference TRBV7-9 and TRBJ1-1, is DTGVSQNPRHKITKRGQNVTFRCDPISEHNRLYWYRQTLGQGPEFLTYFQNEAQLEKSRLLSDRFSAERPKGSFSTLEIQRTEQGDSAMYLCASSLGRGFDTEAFFGQGTRLTVV.

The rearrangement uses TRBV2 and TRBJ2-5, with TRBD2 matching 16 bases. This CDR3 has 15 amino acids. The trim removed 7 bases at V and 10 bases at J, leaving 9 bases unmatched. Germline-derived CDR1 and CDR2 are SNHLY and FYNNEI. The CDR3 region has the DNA TGTGCCAGCAATCTGGGACTAGCGGGAGGGGGAGACCAGTACTTC. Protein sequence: CASNLGLAGGGDQYF.

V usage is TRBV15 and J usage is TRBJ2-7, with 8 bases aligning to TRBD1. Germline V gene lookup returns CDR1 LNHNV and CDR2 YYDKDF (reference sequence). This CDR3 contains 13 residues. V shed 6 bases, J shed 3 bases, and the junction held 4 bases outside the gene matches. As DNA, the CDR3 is TGTGCCACCAGTATCGACAGGGGCTACGAGCAGTACTTC. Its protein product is CATSIDRGYEQYF.

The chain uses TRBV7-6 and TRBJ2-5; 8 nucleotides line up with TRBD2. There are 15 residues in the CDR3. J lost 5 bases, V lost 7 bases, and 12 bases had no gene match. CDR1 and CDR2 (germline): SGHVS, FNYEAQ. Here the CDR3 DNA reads TGTGCCAGCAACCGGGGGGGAGGTTCTCACGAGACCCAGTACTTC. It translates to CASNRGGGSHETQYF. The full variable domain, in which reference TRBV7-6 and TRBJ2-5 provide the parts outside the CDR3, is GAGVSQSPRYKVTKRGQDVALRCDPISGHVSLYWYRQALGQGPEFLTYFNYEAQQDKSGLPNDRFSAERPEGSISTLTIQRTEQRDSAMYRCASNRGGGSHETQYFGPGTRLLVL.

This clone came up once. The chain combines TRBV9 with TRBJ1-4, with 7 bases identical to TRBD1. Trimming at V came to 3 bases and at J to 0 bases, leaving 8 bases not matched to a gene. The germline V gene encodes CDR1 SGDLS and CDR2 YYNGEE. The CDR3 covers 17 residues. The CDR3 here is CASSASRGSATNEKLFF. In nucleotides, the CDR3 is TGTGCCAGCAGCGCTAGCAGGGGGTCCGCAACTAATGAAAAACTGTTTTTT.

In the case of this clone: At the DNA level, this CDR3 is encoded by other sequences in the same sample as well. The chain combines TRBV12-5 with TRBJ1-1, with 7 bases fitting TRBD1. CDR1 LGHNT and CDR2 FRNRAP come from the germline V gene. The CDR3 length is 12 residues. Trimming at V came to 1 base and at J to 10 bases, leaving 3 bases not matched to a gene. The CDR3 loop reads CASGLGQGRAFF. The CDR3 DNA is TGTGCTAGTGGTTTGGGACAGGGAAGAGCTTTCTTT. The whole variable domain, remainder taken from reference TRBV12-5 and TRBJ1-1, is DARVTQTPRHKVTEMGQEVTMRCQPILGHNTVFWYRQTMMQGLELLAYFRNRAPLDDSGMPKDRFSAEMPDATLATLKIQPSEPRDSAVYFCASGLGQGRAFFGQGTRLTVV.

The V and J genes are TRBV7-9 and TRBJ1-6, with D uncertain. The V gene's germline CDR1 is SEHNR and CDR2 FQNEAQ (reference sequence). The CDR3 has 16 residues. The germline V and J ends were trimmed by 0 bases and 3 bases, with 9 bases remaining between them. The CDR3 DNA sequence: TGTGCCAGCAGCTTAGCAACCGGGAGCTATAATTCACCCCTCCACTTT. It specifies CASSLATGSYNSPLHF.

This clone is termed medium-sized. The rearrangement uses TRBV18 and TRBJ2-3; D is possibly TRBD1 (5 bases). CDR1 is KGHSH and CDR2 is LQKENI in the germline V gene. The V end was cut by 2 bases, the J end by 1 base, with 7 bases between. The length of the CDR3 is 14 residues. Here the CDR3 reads CASSPVQGTDTQYF. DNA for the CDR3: TGTGCCAGCTCACCAGTACAGGGCACAGATACGCAGTATTTT.

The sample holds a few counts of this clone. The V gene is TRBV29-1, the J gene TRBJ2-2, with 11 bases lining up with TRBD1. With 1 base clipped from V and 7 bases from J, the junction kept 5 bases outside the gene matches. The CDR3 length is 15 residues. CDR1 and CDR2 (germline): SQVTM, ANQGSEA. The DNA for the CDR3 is TGCAGCGTTGAAGGAGGACAGGGGGCTAACGGGGAGCTGTTTTTT. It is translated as CSVEGGQGANGELFF.

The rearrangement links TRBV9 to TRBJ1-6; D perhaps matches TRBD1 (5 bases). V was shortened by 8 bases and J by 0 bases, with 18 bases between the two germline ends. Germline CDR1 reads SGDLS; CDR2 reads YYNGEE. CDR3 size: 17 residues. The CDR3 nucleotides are TGTGCCAGTCGGTCCGGGGGTCCTAGCTCCTATAATTCACCCCTCCACTTT. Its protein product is CASRSGGPSSYNSPLHF.

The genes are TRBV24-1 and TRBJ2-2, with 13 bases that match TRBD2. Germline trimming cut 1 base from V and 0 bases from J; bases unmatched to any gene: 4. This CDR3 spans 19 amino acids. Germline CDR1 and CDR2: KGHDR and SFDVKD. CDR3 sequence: CATSDLRTSGSANTGELFF. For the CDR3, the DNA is TGTGCCACCAGTGATTTAAGGACTAGCGGGAGCGCGAACACCGGGGAGCTGTTTTTT.

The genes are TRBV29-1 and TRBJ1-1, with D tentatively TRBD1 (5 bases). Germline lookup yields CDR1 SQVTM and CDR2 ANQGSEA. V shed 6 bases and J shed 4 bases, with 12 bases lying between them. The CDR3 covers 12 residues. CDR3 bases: TGCAGCGTGCAGGGATGGGCCACTGAAGCTTTCTTT. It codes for CSVQGWATEAFF.

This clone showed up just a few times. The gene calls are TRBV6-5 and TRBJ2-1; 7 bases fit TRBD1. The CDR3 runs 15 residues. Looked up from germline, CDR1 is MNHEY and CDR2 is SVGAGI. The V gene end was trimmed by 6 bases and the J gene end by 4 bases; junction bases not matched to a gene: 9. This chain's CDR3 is CASSLTGKAYNEQFF. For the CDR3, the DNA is TGTGCCAGCAGCCTGACAGGGAAGGCATACAATGAGCAGTTCTTC.

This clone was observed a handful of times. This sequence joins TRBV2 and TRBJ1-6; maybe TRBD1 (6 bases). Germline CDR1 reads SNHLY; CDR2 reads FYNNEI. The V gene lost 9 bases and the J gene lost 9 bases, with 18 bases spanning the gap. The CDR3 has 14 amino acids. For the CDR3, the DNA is TGTGCCAGTAGAAGGCCGGACAGTCCTTCACCCCTCCACTTT. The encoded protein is CASRRPDSPSPLHF.